A single sample gave rise to the 17 T cell receptor beta chains below, sequenced in a study of cytomegalovirus exposure and HLA in healthy donors. The PCR employed 60 Vbeta primers together with 13 Jbeta primers. Clones were read by immunoSEQ multiplex PCR, and TCRdb kept only the in-frame ones, dropping some. Its clone listing holds about 75,000 clones. The sample comprised PBMCs. The receptor set was obtained from a man between 40 and 49 years old in good health and CMV-seronegative.

The chain uses TRBV30 and TRBJ1-6; possibly TRBD1 for D (6 bases). This CDR3 is 13 amino acids long. V was cut by 1 base and J by 5 bases, with 6 bases left in between. CDR1 is GTSNPN, CDR2 SVGIG, per germline (reference sequence). The CDR3 nucleotides are TGTGCCTGGAGTGCAGGGGATAATTCACCCCTCCACTTT. This gives the protein CAWSAGDNSPLHF.

J is TRBJ2-7 and V is TRBV7-2; D is uncertain. Between the trimmed V and J ends, which lost 5 bases and 2 bases, there was a span of 7 bases. Germline CDR1 reads SGHTA; CDR2 reads FQGNSA. This CDR3 spans 12 amino acids. The CDR3 sequence: CASSPYAYEQYF. The CDR3 nucleotides read TGTGCCAGCAGCCCCTACGCCTACGAGCAGTACTTC. Combining the CDR3 with reference TRBV7-2 and TRBJ2-7 gives the whole variable domain GAGVSQSPSNKVTEKGKDVELRCDPISGHTALYWYRQSLGQGLEFLIYFQGNSAPDKSGLPSDRFSAERTGGSVSTLTIQRTQQEDSAVYLCASSPYAYEQYFGPGTRLTVT.

This sequence joins TRBV9 and TRBJ2-5; no definite D call. The V gene's germline CDR1 is SGDLS and CDR2 YYNGEE. The CDR3 length is 14 residues. With 0 bases removed from V and 2 bases from J, the gap between germline ends came to 8 bases. The CDR3 loop is CASSVAGHQETQYF. CDR3 in DNA: TGTGCCAGCAGCGTAGCTGGCCATCAAGAGACCCAGTACTTC.

The chain carries TRBV4-1 and TRBJ1-2; 7 bases agree with TRBD1. The CDR3 runs to 13 residues. Germline V gives CDR1 MGHRA, CDR2 YSYEKL. Losses at the gene ends were 2 bases for V and 6 bases for J; bases not matched to a gene: 3. The DNA for the CDR3 is TGCGCCAGCAGCCAATGGACAGGAGATGGCTACACCTTC. This gives the protein CASSQWTGDGYTF.

The chain has TRBV9 and TRBJ1-4; D unclear. The V end lost 3 bases, the J end lost 8 bases, and 17 bases lay between the germline ends. The length of the CDR3 is 15 residues. Looked up from germline, CDR1 is SGDLS and CDR2 is YYNGEE. DNA of the CDR3: TGTGCCAGCAGCGACAACAGAGAGCAGTTCGAAAAACTGTTTTTT. Amino acid sequence: CASSDNREQFEKLFF.

This chain uses TRBV9 with TRBJ1-1, with D unclear. From germline, CDR1 is SGDLS and CDR2 YYNGEE. There are 14 residues in the CDR3. V was trimmed by 0 bases and J by 4 bases, leaving 10 bases between them. The CDR3 is CASSVGNTGTEAFF. CDR3 nucleotides: TGTGCCAGCAGCGTAGGTAACACGGGCACTGAAGCTTTCTTT.

This chain connects TRBV2 to TRBJ1-1; D perhaps matches TRBD1 (6 bases). Deletions cut 6 bases from V and 5 bases from J, with 16 bases between. The CDR3 is 14 residues long. CDR1 is SNHLY and CDR2 is FYNNEI in the germline V gene. In DNA, the CDR3 is TGTGCCAGCAGGGGGGCGGGAGAGAGGACTGAAGCTTTCTTT. It yields the protein CASRGAGERTEAFF.

The rearrangement links TRBV10-1 to TRBJ1-2; 7 bases agree with TRBD1. CDR3 length: 16 amino acids. Trimming removed 3 bases from V and 4 bases from J; junction bases left unmatched: 11. Germline V gives CDR1 WNHNN, CDR2 SYGVQD (reference sequence). The CDR3 nucleotides read TGCGCCAGCAGTGACCGCTCGGGACAGCCTTTCTATGGCTACACCTTC. This encodes CASSDRSGQPFYGYTF.

The chain uses TRBV7-6 and TRBJ2-1; no reliable D call. CDR1 is SGHVS and CDR2 is FNYEAQ in the germline V gene. Trimming took 2 bases from V and 12 from J, leaving 8 bases between them. The CDR3 is made up of 11 amino acids. In DNA form, the CDR3 reads TGTGCCAGCAGCTTAAGTCAGTTGCAGTTCTTC. It yields the protein CASSLSQLQFF.

The chain recombines TRBV19 with TRBJ2-2; D gene ambiguous. From germline, CDR1 is LNHDA and CDR2 SQIVND (reference sequence). The CDR3 has 13 amino acids. The ends were cut back, 3 bases at V and 6 bases at J, with 8 bases in the middle. The CDR3 region has the DNA TGTGCCAGTAGTATGGAGCATTCCGGGGAGCTGTTTTTT. Protein: CASSMEHSGELFF.

The chain has TRBV6-1 and TRBJ2-5, with TRBD2 matching 9 bases. CDR3 size: 15 residues. Looked up from germline, CDR1 is MNHNS and CDR2 is SASEGT. Unmatched junction bases numbered 6, after V lost 2 bases and J lost 5 bases. The CDR3 bases are TGTGCCAGCAGTGAAAGTGCGGGGGGGCCCGAGACCCAGTACTTC. This gives the protein CASSESAGGPETQYF.

The chain recombines TRBV2 with TRBJ2-1; TRBD2 matches at 11 bases. V gave up 6 bases and J gave up 5 bases; unmatched junction bases: 9. Germline V gives CDR1 SNHLY, CDR2 FYNNEI. The CDR3 runs 16 residues. CDR3 sequence: CASSPGLAETNNEQFF. The CDR3 coding sequence is TGTGCCAGCAGCCCGGGACTAGCGGAAACGAACAATGAGCAGTTCTTC.

The chain couples TRBV29-1 to TRBJ2-1; 12 bases line up with TRBD2. The CDR3 length is 14 residues. Looked up from germline, CDR1 is SQVTM and CDR2 is ANQGSEA. V lost 5 bases, J lost 7 bases, and 6 bases stayed unmatched. CDR3 in amino acids: CSVSSGGVGNEQFF. The CDR3 bases are TGCAGCGTTTCTAGCGGGGGGGTGGGAAATGAGCAGTTCTTC.

The genes are TRBV6-6 and TRBJ2-7, with TRBD1 matching 9 bases. Germline V gene lookup returns CDR1 MNHNY and CDR2 SVGAGI (reference sequence). The CDR3 totals 15 residues. V lost 5 bases and J lost 2; bases outside the gene matches: 7. The CDR3 bases are TGTGCCAGCAGTGGCCGGGACAGGGCCCCCTACGAGCAGTACTTC. Its protein is CASSGRDRAPYEQYF.

The chain couples TRBV5-6 to TRBJ2-5, with D maybe TRBD1 (5 bases). Trimming took 4 bases from V and 2 from J, leaving 9 bases between them. Germline V gives CDR1 SGHDT, CDR2 YYEEEE. The CDR3 consists of 13 residues. CDR3 amino acids: CASSTDSQETQYF. The CDR3 DNA reads TGTGCCAGCAGCACAGACAGTCAAGAGACCCAGTACTTC.

The genes are TRBV6-6 and TRBJ2-7; 7 bases agree with TRBD1. V trimming: 2 bases; J trimming: 4 bases; junction bases outside the gene matches: 8. The CDR3 totals 15 residues. Germline CDR1 reads MNHNY; CDR2 reads SVGAGI (reference sequence). CDR3 in amino acids: CASSYHRDRTYEQYF. CDR3 DNA: TGTGCCAGCAGTTACCACCGGGACAGAACGTACGAGCAGTACTTC.

This sequence joins TRBV29-1 and TRBJ1-2; D gene uncertain. The V gene's germline CDR1 is SQVTM and CDR2 ANQGSEA. The CDR3 loop spans 12 amino acids. V gave up 3 bases and J gave up 3 bases, with 8 bases separating them. CDR3 nucleotide sequence: TGCAGCGTTGATGCCGTAGACTATGGCTACACCTTC. It encodes CSVDAVDYGYTF. Full variable domain (outside the CDR3, taken from reference TRBV29-1 and TRBJ1-2): SAVISQKPSRDICQRGTSLTIQCQVDSQVTMMFWYRQQPGQSLTLIATANQGSEATYESGFVIDKFPISRPNLTFSTLTVSNMSPEDSSIYLCSVDAVDYGYTFGSGTRLTVV.